This T cell receptor (beta chain) emerged from a study of blood T cell repertoires in COVID-19. TCRdb's copy holds only in-frame clones and misses some; the assay was immunoSEQ multiplex PCR. This table has about 440,000 clones, 90% appearing once. Study members were between about 18 and 95 years old and lived in 24 US regions. This CDR3 is built from 14 residues. The germline CDR1 and CDR2 sequences are GTSNPN and SVGIG (reference sequence). The ends were cut back, 3 bases at V and 9 bases at J, with 17 bases in the middle. Input material: PBMCs or T cells enriched from blood (not recorded which). This sequence originates from a man between 18 and 35 years old who had recovered from COVID-19. V and J are TRBV30 and TRBJ1-4; D call uncertain. The CDR3 spells CAWSRTRELKKLFF. Here the CDR3 DNA reads TGTGCCTGGAGCCGAACGCGTGAATTGAAAAAACTGTTTTTT. Supplemented by reference TRBV30 and TRBJ1-4, the full variable domain reads SQTIHQWPATLVQPVGSPLSLECTVEGTSNPNLYWYRQAAGRGLQLLFYSVGIGQISSEVPQNLSASRPQDRQFILSSKKLLLSDSGFYLCAWSRTRELKKLFFGSGTQLSVL.